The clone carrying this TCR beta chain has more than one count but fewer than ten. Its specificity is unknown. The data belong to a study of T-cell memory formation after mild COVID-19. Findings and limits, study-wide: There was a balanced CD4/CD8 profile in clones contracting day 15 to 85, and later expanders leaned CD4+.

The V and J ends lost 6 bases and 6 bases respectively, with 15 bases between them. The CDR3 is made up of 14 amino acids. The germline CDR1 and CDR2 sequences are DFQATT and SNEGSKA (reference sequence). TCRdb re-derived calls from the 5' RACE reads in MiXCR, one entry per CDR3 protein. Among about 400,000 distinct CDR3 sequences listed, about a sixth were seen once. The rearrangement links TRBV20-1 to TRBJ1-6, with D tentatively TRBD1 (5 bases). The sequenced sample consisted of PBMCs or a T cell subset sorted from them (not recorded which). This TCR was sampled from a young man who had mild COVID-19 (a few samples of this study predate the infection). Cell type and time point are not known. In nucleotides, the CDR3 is TGCAGTGCCGGGTGGGGCTCTGGTAATTCACCCCTCCACTTT. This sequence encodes CSAGWGSGNSPLHF.